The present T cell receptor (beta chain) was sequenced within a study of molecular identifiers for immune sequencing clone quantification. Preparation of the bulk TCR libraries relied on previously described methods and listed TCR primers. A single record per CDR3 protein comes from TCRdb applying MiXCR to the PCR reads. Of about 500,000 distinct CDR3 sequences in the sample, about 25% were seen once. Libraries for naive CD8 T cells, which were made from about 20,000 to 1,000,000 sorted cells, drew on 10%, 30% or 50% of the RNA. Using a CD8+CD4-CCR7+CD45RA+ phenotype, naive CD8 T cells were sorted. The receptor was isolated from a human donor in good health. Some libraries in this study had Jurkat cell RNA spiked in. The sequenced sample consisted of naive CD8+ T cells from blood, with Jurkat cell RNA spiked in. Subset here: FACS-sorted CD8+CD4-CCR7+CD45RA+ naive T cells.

CDR3 coding DNA: TGCGCCAGCAGCCCGGGACGGGACGATAGCAATCAGCCCCAGCATTTT. As protein: CASSPGRDDSNQPQHF. The chain joins TRBV5-1 to TRBJ1-5, with D possibly matching TRBD1 (5 bases). V was cut by 4 bases and J by 0 bases, with 14 bases left in between. Germline assignment: CDR1 SGHRS and CDR2 YFSETQ. The CDR3 extends over 16 amino acids.